The sequence of this T cell receptor (beta chain) was determined in a study of T-cell memory formation after mild COVID-19. Study findings and constraints: The pre-infection memory compartment contained some responding clones, suggesting cross-reactive memory joined. Specificity for SARS-CoV-2 was not confirmed among the second-wave clones peaking on day 37.

Barcoded TCR alpha and TCR beta cDNA libraries with UMIs came from 5'RACE using constant-segment primers. TCRdb fed the 5' RACE reads into MiXCR, producing one record per CDR3 protein. In the table there are some 7,400 distinct CDR3 sequences, roughly 30% of which are singletons. Trimming removed 1 base at V and 2 bases at J, with 4 bases between. Germline V gives CDR1 KGHSH, CDR2 LQKENI. The CDR3 consists of 13 residues. This clonotype was observed many times. The antigen remains undetermined. This TCR was recovered from an adult woman who had mild COVID-19 (a few samples of this study predate the infection). Cell type and time point are not known. Sequencing was carried out using PBMCs or a T cell subset sorted from them (not recorded which). The chain has TRBV18 and TRBJ2-3; D is unclear. This CDR3 is CASSPLTTDTQYF. Here the CDR3 DNA reads TGTGCCAGCTCACCACTGACCACAGATACGCAGTATTTT.